This T cell receptor beta chain was identified in a study of blood T cell repertoires in COVID-19. At the level of the study: Nucleic acid was either cDNA or gDNA, and it came from T cells, B-cell-depleted T cells, or PBMCs.

Per the germline V gene, CDR1 is KGHSH and CDR2 is LQKENI. This CDR3 comprises 16 residues. V shed 0 bases and J shed 4 bases, with 14 bases lying between them. Using immunoSEQ multiplex PCR, the repertoire was profiled, and TCRdb retains in-frame clones only, with some absent. The sample records roughly 200,000 clones, roughly 88% being singletons. The sample comprised peripheral blood. The chain employs TRBV18 and TRBJ2-3; D might be TRBD2 (5 bases). The source of this sequence is a human donor with active or convalescent COVID-19. The donor label of this sample is uncertain. CDR3 sequence: CASSPPAVSVADTQYF. CDR3 in DNA: TGTGCCAGCTCACCACCGGCTGTTAGCGTTGCAGATACGCAGTATTTT.